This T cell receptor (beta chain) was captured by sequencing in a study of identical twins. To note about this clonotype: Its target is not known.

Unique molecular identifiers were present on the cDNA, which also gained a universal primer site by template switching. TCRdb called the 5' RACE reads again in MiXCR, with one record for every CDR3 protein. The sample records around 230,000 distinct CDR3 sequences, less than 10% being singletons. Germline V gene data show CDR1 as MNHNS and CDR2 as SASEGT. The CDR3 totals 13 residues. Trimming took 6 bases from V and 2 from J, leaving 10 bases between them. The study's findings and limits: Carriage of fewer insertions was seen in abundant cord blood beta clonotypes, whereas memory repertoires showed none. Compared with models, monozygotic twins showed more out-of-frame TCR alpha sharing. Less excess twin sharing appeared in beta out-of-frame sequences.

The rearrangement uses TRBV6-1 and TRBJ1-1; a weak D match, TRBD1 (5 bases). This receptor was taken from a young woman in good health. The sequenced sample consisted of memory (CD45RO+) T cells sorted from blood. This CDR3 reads CASRRQLNTEAFF. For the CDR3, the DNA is TGTGCCAGCAGACGACAGCTTAACACTGAAGCTTTCTTT.